This passage covers 26 T cell receptor beta chains from one sample sequenced in a study of memory CD4+ T cells and cytomegalovirus serostatus. Single viable CD3+CD4+CD8-CD45RO+ cells were sorted as the memory CD4+ T cells. Measured with immunoSEQ multiplex PCR; TCRdb has only the in-frame clones, and not every one. The sample lists about 62,000 clones, approximately 80% seen once, with about 4.7% in the top ten. The sample comprised memory CD4+ T cells from blood. Receptors were obtained from an adult in good health and CMV-seropositive.

The chain employs TRBV2 and TRBJ1-5; TRBD1 is a possible D gene (6 bases). The CDR3 has 14 amino acids. V was pared by 8 bases and J by 4 bases, with 15 bases between. Germline loops: CDR1 SNHLY, CDR2 FYNNEI. This chain's CDR3 is CASSQRQGNQPQHF. CDR3 bases: TGTGCCAGCTCTCAGCGCCAGGGGAATCAGCCCCAGCATTTT.

In nucleotides, the CDR3 is TGTGCCTGGAAAGGCCAGGGACCCTATGGCTACACCTTC. This sequence encodes CAWKGQGPYGYTF. The genes are TRBV30 and TRBJ1-2, with a weak D call TRBD1 (5 bases). Trimming shortened V by 4 bases and J by 4 bases, and 13 bases separated the two germline ends. There are 13 residues in the CDR3. CDR1 GTSNPN and CDR2 SVGIG come from the germline V gene (reference sequence).

The rearrangement uses TRBV28 and TRBJ2-7; 9 nucleotides align to TRBD2. Unmatched junction bases numbered 13, after V lost 1 base and J lost 9 bases. CDR1 and CDR2 from the germline V gene are MDHEN and SYDVKM. This CDR3 comprises 16 residues. The CDR3: CASSLLASGAPGLQYF. DNA for the CDR3: TGTGCCAGCAGTTTATTGGCTAGCGGGGCTCCTGGGTTGCAGTACTTC.

CDR3 protein: CASSPPRARETQYF. CDR3 nucleotides: TGTGCCAGCTCACCACCAAGGGCACGAGAGACCCAGTACTTC. This chain joins TRBV18 and TRBJ2-5, with unresolved D. The CDR3 loop spans 14 amino acids. Germline CDR1 KGHSH, CDR2 LQKENI. V shed 0 bases and J shed 4 bases, with 9 bases lying between them.

The V call is TRBV7-8, the J call TRBJ2-7; the match to TRBD1 covers 8 bases. There are 15 residues in the CDR3. Germline V gene sequence: CDR1 SGHVS, CDR2 FQNEAQ. V lost 3 bases to trimming and J lost 4 bases; unmatched junction nucleotides: 8. The CDR3 DNA is TGTGCCAGCAGCTTCGGGGCAGGGGGCGCGTACGAGCAGTACTTC. Its translation is CASSFGAGGAYEQYF.

This rearrangement joins TRBV25-1 to TRBJ2-1; unclear D gene. CDR3 length: 17 residues. Trimming left V 5 bases short and J 8 bases short, with 25 bases between. Germline-derived CDR1 and CDR2 are MGHDK and SYGVNS. The CDR3 protein is CASSPIWALSGYDEQFF. In DNA form, the CDR3 reads TGTGCCAGCAGTCCGATCTGGGCGCTTTCCGGGTACGATGAGCAGTTCTTC.

This chain connects TRBV11-2 to TRBJ2-7; 7 bases align to TRBD2. The germline V gene has CDR1 SGHAT and CDR2 FQNNGV. The CDR3 has 15 amino acids. The junction had 12 bases not matched to a gene; V was cut back by 6 bases and J by 4 bases. CDR3 residues: CASSPTLGGVYEQYF. As DNA, the CDR3 is TGTGCCAGCAGTCCTACGCTGGGGGGGGTTTACGAGCAGTACTTC.

This chain links TRBV9 with TRBJ2-1, with 16 nucleotides matching TRBD2. The CDR3 has 16 residues. The germline V gene encodes CDR1 SGDLS and CDR2 YYNGEE. V shed 0 bases, J shed 9 bases, and the junction held 3 bases outside the gene matches. Written as DNA, the CDR3 is TGTGCCAGCAGCGTAGAGGGACTAGCGGGGGGGAGTGAGCAGTTCTTC. This translates into CASSVEGLAGGSEQFF.

This sequence joins TRBV5-6 and TRBJ1-2, with D possibly TRBD1 on 5 matching bases. Germline V gives CDR1 SGHDT, CDR2 YYEEEE. CDR3 length equals 15 residues. V was shortened by 3 bases and J by 4 bases, with 16 bases between the two germline ends. In nucleotides, the CDR3 is TGTGCCAGCAGCTGGCCGGGACGGGACTTCTATGGCTACACCTTC. Translated: CASSWPGRDFYGYTF.

This clone was seen only once. The V and J genes are TRBV27 and TRBJ2-3; a possible D gene is TRBD1 (7 bases). V lost 6 bases and J 0 bases, leaving 10 bases between the germline ends. The CDR3 loop spans 14 amino acids. Germline assignment: CDR1 MNHEY and CDR2 SMNVEV (reference sequence). The CDR3 loop reads CASRRDRSTDTQYF. The CDR3 DNA is TGTGCCAGCAGGCGGGACAGAAGCACAGATACGCAGTATTTT.

The chain uses TRBV14 and TRBJ1-1; the D gene is possibly TRBD1 (5 bases). CDR3 length: 14 residues. Germline V CDR1 and CDR2: SGHDN, FVKESK. V shed 3 bases and J shed 0 bases, with 8 bases lying between them. Here the CDR3 reads CASSQGRVNTEAFF. The CDR3 coding sequence is TGTGCCAGCAGCCAGGGCAGGGTGAACACTGAAGCTTTCTTT.

The chain joins TRBV2 to TRBJ1-2; D uncertain. Between the trimmed V and J ends, which lost 6 bases and 6 bases, there was a span of 8 bases. The V gene's germline CDR1 is SNHLY and CDR2 FYNNEI. This CDR3 is 11 amino acids long. The CDR3 DNA follows: TGTGCCAGCAGGAGAGCAGATGGCTACACCTTC. This codes for CASRRADGYTF.

The CDR3 region has the DNA TGTGCCAGTGAAAAGAGGGGGGGGAATTCACCCCTCCACTTT. Amino acid sequence: CASEKRGGNSPLHF. The chain joins TRBV6-1 to TRBJ1-6; weak D call: TRBD1 (6 bases). Trimming cost V 9 bases and J 7 bases, with 16 bases left between them. The CDR3 is 14 residues long. Germline CDR1 and CDR2: MNHNS and SASEGT.

The rearrangement joins TRBV13 to TRBJ2-5; 9 bases are shared with TRBD2. J gave up 4 bases and V 1 base, and 7 bases lay outside the gene matches. There are 16 residues in the CDR3. CDR1 and CDR2 (germline): PRHDT, FYEKMQ (reference sequence). The CDR3 loop is CASSLEGLAEGETQYF. In DNA form, the CDR3 reads TGTGCCAGCAGCTTAGAGGGACTAGCCGAGGGAGAGACCCAGTACTTC. Full variable domain (rest looked up from reference TRBV13 and TRBJ2-5): AAGVIQSPRHLIKEKRETATLKCYPIPRHDTVYWYQQGPGQDPQFLISFYEKMQSDKGSIPDRFSAQQFSDYHSELNMSSLELGDSALYFCASSLEGLAEGETQYFGPGTRLLVL.

V is TRBV6-1 and J is TRBJ1-1; 8 bases agree with TRBD1. With 9 bases clipped from V and 0 bases from J, the junction kept 9 bases outside the gene matches. The CDR3 is made up of 15 amino acids. Germline lookup yields CDR1 MNHNS and CDR2 SASEGT. CDR3 protein: CARTTGDHMNTEAFF. The CDR3 DNA sequence: TGTGCCAGGACGACAGGGGACCACATGAACACTGAAGCTTTCTTT.

The genes are TRBV7-9 and TRBJ1-3; D is possibly TRBD1 (5 bases). Per the germline V gene, CDR1 is SEHNR and CDR2 is FQNEAQ (reference sequence). V lost 7 bases, J lost 7 bases, and 20 bases lay in between. This CDR3 contains 15 residues. CDR3: CASNIAGSGGNTIYF. The CDR3 DNA follows: TGTGCCAGCAACATAGCAGGGTCTGGCGGCAACACCATATATTTT.

The V call is TRBV11-3, the J call TRBJ2-2; the D gene is possibly TRBD2 (6 bases). V gave up 5 bases and J gave up 2 bases, with 9 bases separating them. Per the germline V gene, CDR1 is SGHNT and CDR2 is YENEEA. The CDR3 is made up of 14 amino acids. DNA for the CDR3: TGTGCCAGCAGCCGGGACTCCAACACCGGGGAGCTGTTTTTT. Protein product: CASSRDSNTGELFF.

In nucleotides, the CDR3 is TGTGCCAGCAGCCCAAAAATCGGTGAAAAACTGTTTTTT. Its translation is CASSPKIGEKLFF. V gene TRBV5-4 combines with J gene TRBJ1-4; no definite D call. Trimming removed 4 bases from V and 7 bases from J, with 11 bases in between. This CDR3 is built from 13 residues. CDR1 is SGHNT, CDR2 YYREEE, per germline (reference sequence). Filled out from reference TRBV5-4 and TRBJ1-4, the complete variable domain reads ETGVTQSPTHLIKTRGQQVTLRCSSQSGHNTVSWYQQALGQGPQFIFQYYREEENGRGNFPPRFSGLQFPNYSSELNVNALELDDSALYLCASSPKIGEKLFFGSGTQLSVL.

The V call is TRBV28, the J call TRBJ1-2; D gene uncertain. The V gene's germline CDR1 is MDHEN and CDR2 SYDVKM. V gave up 6 bases and J gave up 7 bases, with 12 bases separating them. CDR3 length equals 12 residues. The CDR3 protein is CASSDTAGGYTF. CDR3 coding DNA: TGTGCCAGCAGCGACACTGCGGGTGGCTACACCTTC.

This clone was found a few times. The chain joins TRBV28 to TRBJ1-2; no reliable D call. V lost 7 bases and J lost 2, with 14 bases in between. In germline, CDR1 is MDHEN, CDR2 SYDVKM. This CDR3 has 14 residues. CDR3 amino acids: CASTLPGNNYGYTF. The CDR3 DNA reads TGTGCCAGCACCCTCCCAGGAAACAACTATGGCTACACCTTC.

This clone was observed a handful of times. V and J are TRBV5-1 and TRBJ2-3; D is possibly TRBD2 (6 bases). V dropped 2 bases and J dropped 0 bases, with 10 bases sitting between them. Germline V gene sequence: CDR1 SGHRS, CDR2 YFSETQ. The CDR3 consists of 15 residues. CDR3 sequence (DNA): TGCGCCAGCAGCTTTACGGGGACTAGCACAGATACGCAGTATTTT. Encoded protein: CASSFTGTSTDTQYF. The variable domain in full, with the rest retrieved from reference TRBV5-1 and TRBJ2-3, is KAGVTQTPRYLIKTRGQQVTLSCSPISGHRSVSWYQQTPGQGLQFLFEYFSETQRNKGNFPGRFSGRQFSNSRSEMNVSTLELGDSALYLCASSFTGTSTDTQYFGPGTRLTVL.

This clone has more than one count but fewer than ten. The chain carries TRBV27 and TRBJ2-3; 12 bases map to TRBD1. There are 17 residues in the CDR3. Germline CDR1 MNHEY, CDR2 SMNVEV (reference sequence). With V trimmed by 5 bases and J by 3 bases, 9 bases remained unmatched. The CDR3 DNA reads as TGTGCCAGCAGTCCCGGGACAGGGGGCGTTGATACAGATACGCAGTATTTT. This gives the protein CASSPGTGGVDTDTQYF.

CDR3 amino acids: CASRLAGQVGEQYF. In nucleotides, the CDR3 is TGTGCCAGCAGACTAGCGGGCCAGGTCGGCGAGCAGTACTTC. The V and J genes are TRBV6-1 and TRBJ2-7; 9 bases agree with TRBD2. J gave up 6 bases and V 6 bases, and 9 bases lay outside the gene matches. This CDR3 region has 14 residues. The V gene's germline CDR1 is MNHNS and CDR2 SASEGT.

V gene TRBV7-2 combines with J gene TRBJ1-1; D is possibly TRBD1 (5 bases). This CDR3 region has 15 residues. Germline lookup yields CDR1 SGHTA and CDR2 FQGNSA. Between the trimmed V and J ends, which lost 1 base and 3 bases, there was a span of 12 bases. The CDR3 protein is CASSLGRRGDTEAFF. The CDR3 DNA reads TGTGCCAGCAGCTTAGGGAGAAGGGGAGACACTGAAGCTTTCTTT.

V and J are TRBV11-2 and TRBJ2-2, with D unresolved. Germline CDR1 and CDR2: SGHAT and FQNNGV. This CDR3 contains 15 residues. Trimming cost V 3 bases and J 0 bases, with 8 bases left between them. The chain's CDR3 is CASSFVRPNTGELFF. In DNA, the CDR3 is TGTGCCAGCAGCTTCGTCAGGCCGAACACCGGGGAGCTGTTTTTT. The complete variable domain, with remaining parts taken from reference TRBV11-2 and TRBJ2-2, reads EAGVAQSPRYKIIEKRQSVAFWCNPISGHATLYWYQQILGQGPKLLIQFQNNGVVDDSQLPKDRFSAERLKGVDSTLKIQPAKLEDSAVYLCASSFVRPNTGELFFGEGSRLTVL.

The chain recombines TRBV11-2 with TRBJ1-3, with 9 bases fitting TRBD1. CDR1 SGHAT and CDR2 FQNNGV come from the germline V gene. J lost 0 bases, V lost 1 base, and 7 bases had no gene match. The CDR3 has 18 amino acids. This CDR3 reads CASSLARTGAFSGNTIYF. The DNA of the CDR3 is TGTGCCAGCAGCTTAGCCCGGACAGGGGCCTTCTCTGGAAACACCATATATTTT.